Each of the 12 T cell receptor beta chains below was sequenced from the same sample in a study of T cell changes during pregnancy in multiple sclerosis. TCRdb's table, derived via immunoSEQ multiplex PCR, lists solely in-frame clones and lacks some. The sample has about 100,000 clones; almost 95% are singletons. This sample comprised peripheral blood, obtained before pregnancy. The receptor set was obtained from a female donor with multiple sclerosis, enrolled in a pregnancy study.

In the case of this clone: Other DNA sequences from this sample encode an identical CDR3 as well. V and J are TRBV27 and TRBJ1-2; D may be TRBD1 (5 bases). The germline V and J ends were trimmed by 2 bases and 4 bases, with 8 bases remaining between them. The CDR3 sequence is 13 residues long. Germline CDR1 MNHEY, CDR2 SMNVEV (reference sequence). The CDR3 loop reads CASSLGQGYGYTF. The CDR3 DNA reads TGTGCCAGCAGTTTAGGGCAGGGCTATGGCTACACCTTC.

The J gene is TRBJ2-2, the V gene TRBV19; maybe TRBD1 (6 bases). Germline CDR1 is LNHDA and CDR2 is SQIVND (reference sequence). Trimming stripped 8 bases from V and 2 bases from J, with 12 bases between. The CDR3 sequence is 14 residues long. The CDR3 DNA reads TGTGCCAGTTGCCGACAGGCAAACACCGGGGAGCTGTTTTTT. Its protein is CASCRQANTGELFF.

The rearrangement joins TRBV18 to TRBJ2-5; D not certain. Germline CDR1 is KGHSH and CDR2 is LQKENI. Trimming removed 6 bases from V and 4 bases from J, with 6 bases in between. CDR3 size: 11 residues. CDR3 protein: CASSSRETQYF. The CDR3 region has the DNA TGTGCCAGCTCCTCGAGAGAGACCCAGTACTTC.

The V gene is TRBV2, the J gene TRBJ2-5; 10 bases map to TRBD2. The germline gives CDR1 SNHLY, CDR2 FYNNEI. V lost 6 bases, J lost 5 bases, and 12 bases stayed unmatched. The length of the CDR3 is 16 residues. In DNA form, the CDR3 reads TGTGCCAGCAGCCTACTCGGGACTAGCGTAACGGAGACCCAGTACTTC. Residues: CASSLLGTSVTETQYF.

The CDR3 nucleotides are TGTGCCAGCAGCAGGGACAGGCGCTATGGCTACACCTTC. It yields the protein CASSRDRRYGYTF. The gene calls are TRBV5-6 and TRBJ1-2, with 8 bases lining up with TRBD1. V shed 4 bases and J 4 bases; nucleotides not matched to a gene: 3. Germline V gives CDR1 SGHDT, CDR2 YYEEEE. The CDR3 totals 13 residues. Looking up the rest from reference TRBV5-6 and TRBJ1-2 gives the full variable domain: DAGVTQSPTHLIKTRGQQVTLRCSPKSGHDTVSWYQQALGQGPQFIFQYYEEEERQRGNFPDRFSGHQFPNYSSELNVNALLLGDSALYLCASSRDRRYGYTFGSGTRLTVV.

This chain connects TRBV30 to TRBJ1-5, with 8 bases matching TRBD1. The CDR3 covers 13 residues. V lost 3 bases and J lost 2; bases outside the gene matches: 0. Looked up from germline, CDR1 is GTSNPN and CDR2 is SVGIG (reference sequence). CDR3: CAWRTGGNQPQHF. CDR3 nucleotide sequence: TGTGCCTGGAGGACAGGGGGCAATCAGCCCCAGCATTTT.

The chain links TRBV9 to TRBJ2-1; the match to TRBD2 covers 7 bases. The germline gives CDR1 SGDLS, CDR2 YYNGEE. V shed 6 bases and J 5 bases; nucleotides not matched to a gene: 8. CDR3 length equals 14 residues. CDR3 sequence (DNA): TGTGCCAGCAACGAGGGACTATACAACAATGAGCAGTTCTTC. This gives the protein CASNEGLYNNEQFF.

The V call is TRBV28, the J call TRBJ2-2; D is uncertain. Germline V gene data show CDR1 as MDHEN and CDR2 as SYDVKM. The length of the CDR3 is 15 residues. V was cut by 2 bases and J by 7 bases, with 14 bases left in between. CDR3 protein: CASSLTNVRFGELFF. Here the CDR3 DNA reads TGTGCCAGCAGTTTAACCAACGTCAGGTTCGGGGAGCTGTTTTTT.

The genes are TRBV5-1 and TRBJ2-5; 7 bases align to TRBD2. The junction had 2 bases not matched to a gene; V was cut back by 4 bases and J by 5 bases. The germline CDR1 and CDR2 sequences are SGHRS and YFSETQ. The CDR3 is made up of 12 amino acids. DNA for the CDR3: TGCGCCAGCAGCCAGGGAGGGGAGACCCAGTACTTC. The encoded protein is CASSQGGETQYF.

Turning to this clone: The sample holds other DNA sequences that translate to the same CDR3. The chain uses TRBV10-3 and TRBJ2-7, with 8 bases fitting TRBD1. Germline V gene data show CDR1 as ENHRY and CDR2 as SYGVKD. The CDR3 sequence is 14 residues long. V lost 2 bases to trimming and J lost 6 bases; unmatched junction nucleotides: 6. The DNA for the CDR3 is TGTGCCATCAGTGAGGGACAGGGTTACGGCGAGCAGTACTTC. This sequence encodes CAISEGQGYGEQYF.

The chain has TRBV18 and TRBJ2-5, with TRBD1 matching over 9 bases. The germline CDR1 and CDR2 sequences are KGHSH and LQKENI. This CDR3 has 16 residues. The J segment lost 2 bases and the V segment lost 4 bases, leaving 8 bases of the junction unmatched. The CDR3 reads CASSRFPGQGQETQYF. In nucleotides, the CDR3 is TGTGCCAGCTCACGCTTCCCGGGACAGGGACAAGAGACCCAGTACTTC. The entire variable domain, with the rest obtained from reference TRBV18 and TRBJ2-5, is as follows: NAGVMQNPRHLVRRRGQEARLRCSPMKGHSHVYWYRQLPEEGLKFMVYLQKENIIDESGMPKERFSAEFPKEGPSILRIQQVVRGDSAAYFCASSRFPGQGQETQYFGPGTRLLVL.

Written as DNA, the CDR3 is TGTGCCAGCAGGGACTTAGCGGGGAACGCAGATACGCAGTATTTT. Translated: CASRDLAGNADTQYF. The V call is TRBV6-5, the J call TRBJ2-3; 8 nucleotides line up with TRBD2. Germline CDR1 MNHEY, CDR2 SVGAGI. V was pared by 6 bases and J by 4 bases, with 9 bases of the junction left unmatched. There are 15 residues in the CDR3.